These 7 T cell receptor beta chains were sequenced from one sample in a study of CD8 T cells in Susac syndrome. RNA, at about 0.45 to 1 ug, was reverse transcribed with random hexamers. TCRdb itself ran the immunoSEQ multiplex PCR reads through MiXCR, one entry per CDR3 protein. The repertoire holds 150,000 to 200,000 distinct CDR3 sequences, with roughly 94% as singletons. Sequencing was performed on CD4+ T cells from PBMCs. Receptors were obtained from a human donor with multiple sclerosis.

V usage is TRBV3-1 and J usage is TRBJ2-4; D may be TRBD1 or TRBD2 (6 bases each). The CDR3 runs 13 residues. V was clipped by 4 bases and J by 10 bases, with 14 bases between them. Per germline, CDR1 LGHDT and CDR2 YNNKEL (reference sequence). CDR3 in DNA: TGTGCCAGCAGCCCCGGGACTCAGGGGATTCAGTACTTC. Amino acids: CASSPGTQGIQYF.

The chain is built from TRBV5-1 and TRBJ1-1; tentative D call: TRBD1 (6 bases). This CDR3 is 13 amino acids long. Germline V gene sequence: CDR1 SGHRS, CDR2 YFSETQ. V lost 4 bases and J 9 bases, leaving 16 bases between the germline ends. The CDR3 reads CASSEPGAVQAFF. Written as DNA, the CDR3 is TGCGCCAGCAGCGAACCAGGGGCGGTACAAGCTTTCTTT.

The genes are TRBV24-1 and TRBJ2-3; D might be TRBD1 (5 bases). The CDR3 is 11 residues long. With 4 bases removed from V and 9 bases from J, the gap between germline ends came to 7 bases. CDR1 is KGHDR, CDR2 SFDVKD, per germline. The CDR3 loop is CATSESGTQYF. The CDR3 DNA sequence: TGTGCCACCAGTGAGTCAGGGACGCAGTATTTT.

This chain uses TRBV7-2 with TRBJ2-5, with 8 bases matching TRBD2. The length of the CDR3 is 14 residues. Trimming at V came to 3 bases and at J to 7 bases, leaving 7 bases not matched to a gene. Germline V gene sequence: CDR1 SGHTA, CDR2 FQGNSA. CDR3 loop: CASSFETSEGTQYF. The DNA of the CDR3 is TGTGCCAGCAGCTTCGAGACTAGCGAGGGGACCCAGTACTTC.

The chain combines TRBV19 with TRBJ2-6; D unclear. V lost 5 bases to trimming and J lost 4 bases, with 9 bases between them. The CDR3 length is 14 residues. In germline, CDR1 is LNHDA, CDR2 SQIVND (reference sequence). CDR3 DNA: TGTGCCAGTAGTTCAAGGATCGGGGCCAACGTCCTGACTTTC. Protein product: CASSSRIGANVLTF.

The chain has TRBV28 and TRBJ1-2; D may be TRBD1 (6 bases). From germline, CDR1 is MDHEN and CDR2 SYDVKM. The CDR3 extends over 14 amino acids. Trimming removed 5 bases at V and 5 bases at J, with 15 bases between. CDR3 nucleotide sequence: TGTGCCAGCAGTGGGGGCCCCATCGGATATGGCTACACCTTC. Translated: CASSGGPIGYGYTF.

The V and J genes are TRBV27 and TRBJ1-4, with a weak D call TRBD1 (6 bases). Trimming stripped 4 bases from V and 10 bases from J, with 19 bases between. This CDR3 contains 15 residues. Germline CDR1 is MNHEY and CDR2 is SMNVEV (reference sequence). The chain's CDR3 is CASSSPTGLGRKLFF. The CDR3 nucleotides are TGTGCCAGCAGTTCTCCTACAGGGCTAGGTAGAAAACTGTTTTTT.